A selection of T cell receptor beta chains follows, all from one sample in a study of naive and memory T cell subsets. From the UMI-ligation and nested PCR reads, TCRdb called clonotypes with MiXCR, one entry per CDR3 protein. Of fewer than 150,000 distinct CDR3 sequences listed, 15% to 25% are singletons. Sequencing was carried out using naive CD8+ T cells from blood. The receptors shown here come from a human donor in good health. CDR3s include the opening cysteine and the closing phenylalanine or tryptophan. D genes are given only for firm matches. A clone size is listed for some rows: how often the clone was seen (once, few, many), or a class if it is expanded.

V: TRBV6-5
D: -
length: 18
size: few
J: TRBJ2-1
CDR3: CASSRRGVGTRIFDEQFF
DNA: TGTGCCAGCAGTCGGCGGGGCGTCGGGACTCGGATTTTCGATGAGCAGTTCTTC

V: TRBV28
D: -
length: 14
size: -
J: TRBJ1-5
CDR3: CASRAGRSNQPQHF
DNA: TGTGCCAGCAGGGCAGGGCGGAGCAATCAGCCCCAGCATTTT

V: TRBV29-1
D: -
length: 11
size: -
J: TRBJ2-7
CDR3: CSVLQAYEQYF
DNA: TGCAGCGTACTACAGGCATACGAGCAGTACTTC

V: TRBV6-5
D: -
length: 11
size: -
J: TRBJ1-1
CDR3: CASSYGVSAFF
DNA: TGTGCCAGCAGTTACGGGGTCTCAGCTTTCTTT

V: TRBV5-5
D: TRBD1
length: 16
size: -
J: TRBJ2-5
CDR3: CASSRDEGQGRETQYF
DNA: TGTGCCAGCAGCCGCGACGAGGGACAGGGGCGAGAGACCCAGTACTTC

V: TRBV28
D: TRBD2
length: 15
size: -
J: TRBJ2-1
CDR3: CASSPPGLAYNEQFF
DNA: TGTGCCAGCAGTCCCCCGGGACTAGCCTACAATGAGCAGTTCTTC

V: TRBV25-1
D: -
length: 12
size: few
J: TRBJ2-1
CDR3: CASSENGMAQFF
DNA: TGTGCCAGCAGTGAGAATGGAATGGCGCAGTTCTTC

V: TRBV20-1
D: -
length: 13
size: few
J: TRBJ2-1
CDR3: CSARGAEYNEQFF
DNA: TGCAGTGCTAGGGGGGCGGAATACAATGAGCAGTTCTTC

V: TRBV28
D: -
length: 15
size: -
J: TRBJ2-1
CDR3: CASSIFSDKNNEQFF
DNA: TGTGCCAGCAGTATCTTCTCCGACAAAAACAATGAGCAGTTCTTC

V: TRBV4-3
D: -
length: 15
size: few
J: TRBJ1-1
CDR3: CASSQDQSGGEASNF
DNA: TGCGCCAGCAGCCAAGATCAGTCGGGGGGCGAAGCCTCTAATTTT

V: TRBV4-2
D: TRBD2
length: 16
size: -
J: TRBJ2-1
CDR3: CASSLSTSGSHNEQFF
DNA: TGTGCCAGCAGCCTCTCAACTAGCGGTTCCCACAATGAGCAGTTCTTC

V: TRBV7-2
D: TRBD1
length: 15
size: -
J: TRBJ2-7
CDR3: CASSPGTGASYEQYF
DNA: TGTGCCAGCAGCCCAGGGACAGGTGCTTCCTACGAGCAGTACTTC

V: TRBV4-1
D: -
length: 16
size: -
J: TRBJ2-1
CDR3: CASSQEPQGGYNEQFF
DNA: TGCGCCAGCAGCCAAGAGCCCCAGGGGGGATACAATGAGCAGTTCTTC

V: TRBV5-5
D: TRBD1
length: 16
size: few
J: TRBJ2-1
CDR3: CASSFMRQGAYNEQFF
DNA: TGTGCCAGCAGCTTTATGAGACAGGGGGCTTACAATGAGCAGTTCTTC

V: TRBV28
D: TRBD1
length: 14
size: -
J: TRBJ2-3
CDR3: CASSLGTVTDTQYF
DNA: TGTGCCAGCAGTTTGGGGACAGTAACAGATACGCAGTATTTT

V: TRBV6-2/TRBV6-3
D: TRBD2
length: 16
size: few
J: TRBJ2-5
CDR3: CASSWLSGRIRETQYF
DNA: TGTGCCAGCAGTTGGTTAAGCGGGAGAATCCGAGAGACCCAGTACTTC

V: TRBV6-5
D: TRBD2
length: 15
size: few
J: TRBJ2-7
CDR3: CASSQVLAESYEQYF
DNA: TGTGCCAGCAGTCAAGTTCTAGCGGAGTCCTACGAGCAGTACTTC

V: TRBV29-1
D: -
length: 13
size: -
J: TRBJ1-2
CDR3: CSVGRLENYGYTF
DNA: TGCAGCGTCGGACGACTGGAAAACTATGGCTACACCTTC

V: TRBV28
D: -
length: 14
size: -
J: TRBJ2-7
CDR3: CASLGTSTTYEQYF
DNA: TGTGCCAGCCTTGGGACCAGCACTACCTACGAGCAGTACTTC

V: TRBV21-1
D: -
length: 15
size: -
J: TRBJ2-7
CDR3: CASSKGGQSSYEQYF
DNA: TGTGCCAGCAGCAAAGGCGGACAGAGCTCCTACGAGCAGTACTTC

V: TRBV7-9
D: -
length: 14
size: -
J: TRBJ1-5
CDR3: CASSLGDGSQPQHF
DNA: TGTGCCAGCAGCTTAGGGGACGGGAGCCAGCCCCAGCATTTT

V: TRBV29-1
D: -
length: 13
size: few
J: TRBJ2-5
CDR3: CSVDGGRLETQYF
DNA: TGCAGCGTTGATGGTGGGAGATTGGAGACCCAGTACTTC

V: TRBV9
D: TRBD1
length: 16
size: -
J: TRBJ1-4
CDR3: CASSAPAGQGDEKLFF
DNA: TGTGCCAGCAGCGCCCCCGCGGGACAGGGGGATGAAAAACTGTTTTTT

V: TRBV4-1
D: -
length: 15
size: -
J: TRBJ1-5
CDR3: CASSQDERGHQPQHF
DNA: TGCGCCAGCAGCCAAGATGAGAGGGGCCATCAGCCCCAGCATTTT

V: TRBV3-1
D: -
length: 17
size: -
J: TRBJ2-7
CDR3: CASSQESMRQARSEQYF
DNA: TGTGCCAGCAGCCAAGAAAGTATGAGACAGGCAAGGTCCGAGCAGTACTTC

V: TRBV4-3
D: -
length: 18
size: -
J: TRBJ1-5
CDR3: CASSPRPWDSELTQPQHF
DNA: TGCGCCAGCAGCCCCAGACCTTGGGATAGTGAATTGACTCAGCCCCAGCATTTT

V: TRBV29-1
D: TRBD2
length: 17
size: few
J: TRBJ2-5
CDR3: CSVERGTSGPFQETQYF
DNA: TGCAGCGTTGAGAGGGGGACTAGCGGGCCATTTCAAGAGACCCAGTACTTC

V: TRBV5-4
D: -
length: 12
size: -
J: TRBJ2-3
CDR3: CASSDYTDTQYF
DNA: TGTGCCAGCAGCGATTACACAGATACGCAGTATTTT

V: TRBV28
D: -
length: 12
size: -
J: TRBJ1-1
CDR3: CVSREANTEAFF
DNA: TGTGTCAGCAGGGAAGCGAACACTGAAGCTTTCTTT

V: TRBV4-3
D: -
length: 12
size: few
J: TRBJ2-1
CDR3: CASSQDNNEQFF
DNA: TGCGCCAGCAGCCAAGACAACAATGAGCAGTTCTTC

V: TRBV4-3
D: TRBD1
length: 15
size: -
J: TRBJ2-1
CDR3: CASSPDRGNKLVQFF
DNA: TGCGCCAGCAGCCCGGACAGGGGGAATAAATTAGTGCAGTTCTTC

V: TRBV12-3/TRBV12-4
D: -
length: 14
size: -
J: TRBJ2-2
CDR3: CATVTGPNTGELFF
DNA: TGTGCCACCGTTACAGGGCCAAACACCGGGGAGCTGTTTTTT

V: TRBV28
D: TRBD2
length: 16
size: few
J: TRBJ2-1
CDR3: CATYAWEREMYNEQFF
DNA: TGTGCCACCTATGCCTGGGAGCGGGAGATGTACAATGAGCAGTTCTTC

V: TRBV5-1
D: -
length: 16
size: few
J: TRBJ1-2
CDR3: CASSPGILEESYGYTF
DNA: TGCGCCAGCAGCCCCGGCATATTGGAGGAAAGCTATGGCTACACCTTC

V: TRBV12-5
D: TRBD1
length: 15
size: few
J: TRBJ2-3
CDR3: CASGLIQGASDTQYF
DNA: TGTGCTAGTGGTTTGATACAGGGGGCGTCAGATACGCAGTATTTT

V: TRBV6-6
D: TRBD1
length: 16
size: few
J: TRBJ2-7
CDR3: CASSYLGTGGSYEQYF
DNA: TGTGCCAGCAGTTATCTCGGGACAGGGGGATCCTACGAGCAGTACTTC

V: TRBV24-1
D: -
length: 13
size: -
J: TRBJ1-1
CDR3: CATSANPGTEAFF
DNA: TGTGCCACCAGTGCCAACCCGGGCACTGAAGCTTTCTTT

V: TRBV28
D: TRBD1
length: 13
size: -
J: TRBJ2-7
CDR3: CASEPTGDYEQYF
DNA: TGTGCCAGCGAACCAACAGGGGACTACGAGCAGTACTTC

V: TRBV28
D: -
length: 15
size: once
J: TRBJ2-4
CDR3: CASSLSAEDTDIQYF
DNA: TGTGCCAGCAGTTTATCCGCCGAGGACACAGACATTCAGTACTTC

V: TRBV7-2
D: -
length: 15
size: -
J: TRBJ1-2
CDR3: CASSLEVSDNYGYTF
DNA: TGTGCCAGCAGCTTAGAGGTCAGCGACAACTATGGCTACACCTTC

V: TRBV6-5
D: -
length: 21
size: -
J: TRBJ2-6
CDR3: CASSYPTREGVPSSGANVLTF
DNA: TGTGCCAGCAGTTACCCGACTAGAGAGGGGGTTCCCAGCTCTGGGGCCAACGTCCTGACTTTC

V: TRBV20-1
D: -
length: 15
size: few
J: TRBJ2-3
CDR3: CSARGDIPGTDTQYF
DNA: TGCAGTGCTAGGGGAGACATCCCTGGCACAGATACGCAGTATTTT

V: TRBV20-1
D: -
length: 14
size: -
J: TRBJ2-1
CDR3: CSASSIKNYNEQFF
DNA: TGCAGTGCTAGTTCAATAAAGAACTACAATGAGCAGTTCTTC

V: TRBV3-1
D: TRBD1
length: 14
size: -
J: TRBJ1-1
CDR3: CASRQTTGGTEAFF
DNA: TGTGCCAGCAGACAAACGACAGGGGGGACTGAAGCTTTCTTT

V: TRBV30
D: -
length: 10
size: -
J: TRBJ2-2
CDR3: CAWSSGELFF
DNA: TGTGCCTGGAGTTCCGGGGAGCTGTTTTTT

V: TRBV5-1
D: -
length: 15
size: few
J: TRBJ2-7
CDR3: CASSSSTGPTYEQYF
DNA: TGCGCCAGCAGCTCCTCTACGGGGCCCACCTACGAGCAGTACTTC

V: TRBV19
D: TRBD1
length: 15
size: -
J: TRBJ1-5
CDR3: CASSIWTGGNQPQHF
DNA: TGTGCCAGTAGTATATGGACAGGGGGCAATCAGCCCCAGCATTTT

V: TRBV28
D: -
length: 13
size: few
J: TRBJ1-1
CDR3: CASSQPENTEAFF
DNA: TGTGCCAGCAGCCAACCGGAAAACACTGAAGCTTTCTTT

V: TRBV20-1
D: -
length: 13
size: -
J: TRBJ2-7
CDR3: CSGKGVTSYEQYF
DNA: TGCAGTGGTAAGGGAGTAACCTCCTACGAGCAGTACTTC

V: TRBV7-8
D: -
length: 15
size: few
J: TRBJ2-3
CDR3: CASSTTGNMRDTQYF
DNA: TGTGCCAGCAGTACCACAGGGAACATGAGAGATACGCAGTATTTT